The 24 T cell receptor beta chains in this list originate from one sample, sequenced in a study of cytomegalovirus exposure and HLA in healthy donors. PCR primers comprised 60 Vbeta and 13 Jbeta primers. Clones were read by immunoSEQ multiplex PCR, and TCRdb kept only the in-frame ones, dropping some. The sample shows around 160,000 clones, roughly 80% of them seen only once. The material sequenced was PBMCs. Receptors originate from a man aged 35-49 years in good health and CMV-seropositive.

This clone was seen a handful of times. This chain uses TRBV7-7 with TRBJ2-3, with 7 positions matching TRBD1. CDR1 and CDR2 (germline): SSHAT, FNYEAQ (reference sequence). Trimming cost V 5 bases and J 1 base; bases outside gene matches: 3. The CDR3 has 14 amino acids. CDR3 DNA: TGTGCCAGCAGCCCTGGACAGGGCACAGATACGCAGTATTTT. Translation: CASSPGQGTDTQYF.

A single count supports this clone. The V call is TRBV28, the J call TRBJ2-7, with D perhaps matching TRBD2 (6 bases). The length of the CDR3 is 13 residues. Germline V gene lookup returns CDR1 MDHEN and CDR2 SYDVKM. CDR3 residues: CALGPVAGSEQYF. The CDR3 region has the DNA TGTGCTCTGGGTCCCGTGGCGGGGAGCGAGCAGTACTTC.

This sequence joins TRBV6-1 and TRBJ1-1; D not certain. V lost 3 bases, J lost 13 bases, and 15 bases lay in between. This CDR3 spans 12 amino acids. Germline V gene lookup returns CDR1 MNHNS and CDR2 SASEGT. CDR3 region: CASSDQTLRGFF. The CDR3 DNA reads TGTGCCAGCAGTGATCAGACCCTCAGAGGTTTCTTT.

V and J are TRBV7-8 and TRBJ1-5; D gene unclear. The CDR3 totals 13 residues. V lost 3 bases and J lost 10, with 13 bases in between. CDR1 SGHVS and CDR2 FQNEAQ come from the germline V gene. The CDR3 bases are TGTGCCAGCAGCTTGGCTGTCCTGTCCCCCCAGCATTTT. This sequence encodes CASSLAVLSPQHF.

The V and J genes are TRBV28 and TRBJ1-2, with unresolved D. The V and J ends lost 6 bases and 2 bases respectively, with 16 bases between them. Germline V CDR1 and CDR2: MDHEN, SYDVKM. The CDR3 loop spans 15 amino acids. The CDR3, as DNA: TGTGCCAGCAGCCAGACCCCTACAGAAAACTATGGCTACACCTTC. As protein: CASSQTPTENYGYTF.

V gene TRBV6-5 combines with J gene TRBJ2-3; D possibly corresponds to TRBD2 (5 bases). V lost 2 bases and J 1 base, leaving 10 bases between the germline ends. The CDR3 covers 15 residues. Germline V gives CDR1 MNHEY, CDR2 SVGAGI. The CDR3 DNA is TGTGCCAGCAGTTACGCGGGCCAGGGCACAGATACGCAGTATTTT. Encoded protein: CASSYAGQGTDTQYF.

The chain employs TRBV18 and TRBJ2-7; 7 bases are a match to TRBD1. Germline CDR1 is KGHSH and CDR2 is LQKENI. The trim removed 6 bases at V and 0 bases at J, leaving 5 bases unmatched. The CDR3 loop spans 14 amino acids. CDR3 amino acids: CASSVGDSSYEQYF. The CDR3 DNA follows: TGTGCCAGCTCCGTAGGGGACAGCTCCTACGAGCAGTACTTC.

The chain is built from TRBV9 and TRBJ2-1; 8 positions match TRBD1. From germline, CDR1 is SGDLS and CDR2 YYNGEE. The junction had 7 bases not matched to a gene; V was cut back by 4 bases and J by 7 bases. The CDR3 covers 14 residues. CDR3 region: CASSPRTGTNEQFF. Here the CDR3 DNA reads TGTGCCAGCAGCCCCCGGACAGGGACGAATGAGCAGTTCTTC.

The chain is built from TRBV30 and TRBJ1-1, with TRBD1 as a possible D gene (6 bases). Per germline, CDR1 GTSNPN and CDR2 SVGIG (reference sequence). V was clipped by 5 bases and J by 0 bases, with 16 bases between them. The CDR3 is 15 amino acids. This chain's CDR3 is CAWVEQGSLNTEAFF. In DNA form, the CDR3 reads TGTGCCTGGGTGGAGCAGGGGTCACTGAACACTGAAGCTTTCTTT.

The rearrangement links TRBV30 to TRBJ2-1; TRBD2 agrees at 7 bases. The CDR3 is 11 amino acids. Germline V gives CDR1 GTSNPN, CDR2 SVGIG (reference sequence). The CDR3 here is CAGDYYNEQFF. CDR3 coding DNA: TGTGCGGGGGACTACTACAATGAGCAGTTCTTC.

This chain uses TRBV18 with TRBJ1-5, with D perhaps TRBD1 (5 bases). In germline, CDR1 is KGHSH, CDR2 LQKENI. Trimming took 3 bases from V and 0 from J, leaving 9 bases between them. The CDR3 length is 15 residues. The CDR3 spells CASSPDSNSNQPQHF. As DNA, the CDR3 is TGTGCCAGCTCACCTGACAGTAATAGCAATCAGCCCCAGCATTTT.

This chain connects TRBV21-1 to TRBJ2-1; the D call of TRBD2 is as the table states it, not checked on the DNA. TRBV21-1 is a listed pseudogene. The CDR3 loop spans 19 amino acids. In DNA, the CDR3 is TGTGCCAGCGCACTGACGACTAGCGGGAGGCCCTGTTACTACAATGAGCAGTTCTTC. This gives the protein CASALTTSGRPCYYNEQFF.

The CDR3 bases are TGTGCCAGCAGCCCTACGTCGGGATACAATGAGCAGTTCTTC. This codes for CASSPTSGYNEQFF. The chain is built from TRBV7-2 and TRBJ2-1; D perhaps matches TRBD2 (5 bases). The CDR3 has 14 amino acids. From germline, CDR1 is SGHTA and CDR2 FQGNSA. Trimming pared 5 bases from V and 4 bases from J, leaving 12 bases between.

CDR3 nucleotides: TGCAGCGTTGTCCGGGAGGTGAACACTGAAGCTTTCTTT. It specifies CSVVREVNTEAFF. The V call is TRBV29-1, the J call TRBJ1-1; D unresolved. CDR1 is SQVTM and CDR2 is ANQGSEA in the germline V gene. V shed 4 bases and J shed 0 bases, with 9 bases lying between them. The CDR3 is 13 amino acids.

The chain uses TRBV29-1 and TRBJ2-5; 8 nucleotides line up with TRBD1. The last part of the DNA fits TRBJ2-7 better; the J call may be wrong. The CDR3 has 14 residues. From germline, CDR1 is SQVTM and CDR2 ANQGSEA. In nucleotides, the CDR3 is TGCAGCGTTGGACAGGGGACTTTATCCTACGAGCAGTACTTC. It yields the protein CSVGQGTLSYEQYF.

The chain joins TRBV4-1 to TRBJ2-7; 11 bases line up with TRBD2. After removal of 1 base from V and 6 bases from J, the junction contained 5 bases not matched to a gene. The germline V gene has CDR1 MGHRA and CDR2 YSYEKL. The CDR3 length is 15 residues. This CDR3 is CASSQGLAGTLEQYF. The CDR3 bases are TGCGCCAGCAGCCAAGGACTAGCGGGAACCCTCGAGCAGTACTTC.

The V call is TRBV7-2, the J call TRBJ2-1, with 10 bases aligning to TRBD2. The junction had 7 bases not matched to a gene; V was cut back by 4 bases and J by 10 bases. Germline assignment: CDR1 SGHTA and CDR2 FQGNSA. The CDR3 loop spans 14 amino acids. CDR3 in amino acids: CASSSRTSGGEQFF. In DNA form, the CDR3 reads TGTGCCAGCAGCTCTAGGACTAGCGGAGGGGAGCAGTTCTTC. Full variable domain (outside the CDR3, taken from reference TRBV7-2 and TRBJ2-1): GAGVSQSPSNKVTEKGKDVELRCDPISGHTALYWYRQSLGQGLEFLIYFQGNSAPDKSGLPSDRFSAERTGGSVSTLTIQRTQQEDSAVYLCASSSRTSGGEQFFGPGTRLTVL.

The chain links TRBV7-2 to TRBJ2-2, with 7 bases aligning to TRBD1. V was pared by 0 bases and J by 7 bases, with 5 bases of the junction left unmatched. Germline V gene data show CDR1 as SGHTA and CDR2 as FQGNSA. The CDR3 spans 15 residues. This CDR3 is CASSLAGGAGGELFF. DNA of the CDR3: TGTGCCAGCAGCTTAGCAGGGGGCGCGGGCGGGGAGCTGTTTTTT. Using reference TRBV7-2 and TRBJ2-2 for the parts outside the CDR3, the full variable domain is GAGVSQSPSNKVTEKGKDVELRCDPISGHTALYWYRQSLGQGLEFLIYFQGNSAPDKSGLPSDRFSAERTGGSVSTLTIQRTQQEDSAVYLCASSLAGGAGGELFFGEGSRLTVL.

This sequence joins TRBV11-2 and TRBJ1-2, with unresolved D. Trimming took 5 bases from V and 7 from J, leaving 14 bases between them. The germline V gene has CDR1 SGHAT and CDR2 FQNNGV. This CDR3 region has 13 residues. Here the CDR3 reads CASSPNRVSGYTF. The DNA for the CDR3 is TGTGCCAGCAGCCCTAACCGGGTCTCTGGCTACACCTTC.

The CDR3 region is CASSRAGNGYTF. The DNA of the CDR3 is TGTGCCAGCAGCCGGGCGGGGAACGGCTACACCTTC. The V and J genes are TRBV7-2 and TRBJ1-2; D is undetermined. V dropped 5 bases and J dropped 8 bases, with 12 bases sitting between them. CDR3 length: 12 residues. Germline CDR1 SGHTA, CDR2 FQGNSA.

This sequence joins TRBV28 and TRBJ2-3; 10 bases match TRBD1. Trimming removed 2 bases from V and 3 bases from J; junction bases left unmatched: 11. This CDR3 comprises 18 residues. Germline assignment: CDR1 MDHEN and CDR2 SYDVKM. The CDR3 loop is CASSLAGWDRGRTDTQYF. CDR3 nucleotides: TGTGCCAGCAGTTTAGCGGGATGGGACAGGGGAAGGACAGATACGCAGTATTTT.

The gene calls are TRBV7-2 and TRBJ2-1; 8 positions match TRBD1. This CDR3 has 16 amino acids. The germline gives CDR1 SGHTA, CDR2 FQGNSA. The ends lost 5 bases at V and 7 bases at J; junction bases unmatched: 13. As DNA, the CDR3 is TGTGCCAGCAGCATCCAATCGGGACAGGTTGGGAATGAGCAGTTCTTC. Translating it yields CASSIQSGQVGNEQFF.

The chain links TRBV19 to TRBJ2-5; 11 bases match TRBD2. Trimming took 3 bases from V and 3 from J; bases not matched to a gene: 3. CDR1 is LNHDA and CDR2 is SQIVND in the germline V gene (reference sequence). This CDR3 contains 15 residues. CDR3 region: CASSISGRAEETQYF. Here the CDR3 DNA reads TGTGCCAGTAGTATTAGCGGGAGGGCGGAAGAGACCCAGTACTTC.

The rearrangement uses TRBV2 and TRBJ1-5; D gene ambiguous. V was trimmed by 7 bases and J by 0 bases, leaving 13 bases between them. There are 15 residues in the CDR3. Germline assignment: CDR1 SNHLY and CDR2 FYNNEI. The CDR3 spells CASKRGEGSNQPQHF. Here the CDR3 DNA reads TGTGCCAGCAAACGGGGTGAGGGTAGCAATCAGCCCCAGCATTTT. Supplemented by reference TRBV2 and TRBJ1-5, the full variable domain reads EPEVTQTPSHQVTQMGQEVILRCVPISNHLYFYWYRQILGQKVEFLVSFYNNEISEKSEIFDDQFSVERPDGSNFTLKIRSTKLEDSAMYFCASKRGEGSNQPQHFGDGTRLSIL.